This TCR beta chain was identified during a study of CD8 T cells in Susac syndrome. This clonotype showed up just a few times. Reverse transcription of about 0.5 to 1 ug RNA used random hexamers. Across 54 Vbeta and 13 Jbeta, TCR beta CDR3 was amplified with immunoSEQ multiplex PCR. TCRdb ran MiXCR on the immunoSEQ multiplex PCR reads and lists one entry per CDR3 protein. Here the sample spans about 290,000 distinct CDR3 sequences, approximately 85% being singletons. TCR beta from blood CD8+ and CD4+ T cells was sequenced. The multiple sclerosis control group was made up of treatment-naive patients with stable or active relapsing-remitting disease. With 3 bases removed from V and 4 bases from J, the gap between germline ends came to 13 bases. The CDR3 consists of 14 residues. Germline CDR1 reads SGHNT; CDR2 reads YYREEE (reference sequence).

Sequenced material: CD8+ T cells from PBMCs. The chain is built from TRBV5-4 and TRBJ1-1; D is uncertain. This TCR derives from a human donor with multiple sclerosis. The CDR3 is CASSSLQDATEAFF. In DNA, the CDR3 is TGTGCCAGCAGCTCTCTGCAAGACGCCACTGAAGCTTTCTTT.